Listed below are T cell receptor beta chains from one sample, sequenced in a study of cytomegalovirus exposure and HLA in healthy donors. Assay used: immunoSEQ multiplex PCR; TCRdb lists only in-frame clones, some missing. The sample lists around 120,000 clones; approximately 75% were seen once. The sample was PBMCs. Receptor source: a woman in her thirties or forties in good health and CMV-seropositive. Each CDR3 is given with its conserved first and last residue. D genes are given only for firm matches. For some rows the clone size is stated as once, few or many, or as a class when expanded; others skip it.

-	TRBV30	-	TRBJ1-1	CAWSPDRTAFF	TGTGCCTGGAGTCCCGACAGGACAGCTTTCTTT
-	TRBV5-1	-	TRBJ2-7	CASSVDPGTQGIYEQYF	TGCGCCAGCAGCGTCGACCCCGGGACACAAGGAATCTACGAGCAGTACTTC
-	TRBV5-1	-	TRBJ2-5	CASSTGPGQETQYF	TGCGCCAGCAGCACCGGACCAGGGCAAGAGACCCAGTACTTC
few	TRBV19	TRBD2	TRBJ2-5	CASSKLAGGEETQYF	TGTGCCAGTAGTAAATTAGCGGGAGGGGAGGAGACCCAGTACTTC
-	TRBV6-6	TRBD1	TRBJ1-1	CASRGTVHTEAFF	TGTGCCAGCAGAGGGACAGTCCACACTGAAGCTTTCTTT
-	TRBV5-1	-	TRBJ2-2	CASSLRSGKNTGELFF	TGCGCCAGCAGCCTGAGAAGCGGAAAGAACACCGGGGAGCTGTTTTTT
-	TRBV28	TRBD2	TRBJ2-1	CASSPRGLAVSYNEQFF	TGTGCCAGCAGTCCGCGAGGACTAGCGGTCTCCTACAATGAGCAGTTCTTC
-	TRBV14	-	TRBJ2-3	CASSQDLDTQTDTQYF	TGTGCCAGCAGCCAAGATTTGGACACCCAAACAGATACGCAGTATTTT
-	TRBV5-1	-	TRBJ1-2	CASRPILQATYGYTF	TGCGCCAGCAGACCCATATTACAGGCTACCTATGGCTACACCTTC
-	TRBV25-1	-	TRBJ1-2	CASSVGINYGYTF	TGTGCCAGCAGTGTCGGGATAAACTATGGCTACACCTTC
-	TRBV6-1	-	TRBJ2-7	CASSGLNGTLNYEQYF	TGTGCCAGCAGTGGTCTGAACGGGACACTCAACTACGAGCAGTACTTC
-	TRBV2	TRBD2	TRBJ2-1	CASSLLAGGGDEQFF	TGTGCCAGCAGTCTGCTAGCGGGAGGAGGTGATGAGCAGTTCTTC
-	TRBV6-5	-	TRBJ1-2	CASRQGIEGYTF	TGTGCCAGCAGGCAGGGAATTGAGGGCTACACCTTC
-	TRBV5-4	-	TRBJ1-6	CASSLGGGPLHF	TGTGCCAGCAGCTTGGGAGGGGGACCCCTCCACTTT
few	TRBV7-9	-	TRBJ2-3	CASNYPGAGGTDTQYF	TGTGCCAGCAACTACCCGGGGGCGGGAGGCACAGATACGCAGTATTTT
-	TRBV7-3	-	TRBJ1-1	CASSPARGAEAFF	TGTGCCAGCAGCCCGGCACGCGGGGCTGAAGCTTTCTTT
-	TRBV6-1	-	TRBJ1-3	CASTEDSFSGNTIYF	TGTGCCAGCACCGAAGACAGTTTCTCTGGAAACACCATATATTTT
-	TRBV7-3	-	TRBJ2-7	CASSLAGNSYEQYF	TGTGCCAGCAGCTTAGCCGGGAACTCCTACGAGCAGTACTTC
-	TRBV7-9	TRBD1	TRBJ2-1	CASSLVESQGYYNEQFF	TGTGCCAGCAGCTTAGTTGAATCACAGGGGTACTACAATGAGCAGTTCTTC
-	TRBV29-1	-	TRBJ2-1	CSGGGTYNEQFF	TGCAGCGGGGGCGGGACCTACAATGAGCAGTTCTTC
-	TRBV20-1	-	TRBJ1-1	CSLPGNTEAFF	TGCAGTCTCCCCGGGAACACTGAAGCTTTCTTT
-	TRBV9	TRBD1	TRBJ1-2	CASSVVGQDYGYTF	TGTGCCAGCAGCGTAGTGGGACAGGACTATGGCTACACCTTC
once	TRBV5-1	TRBD1	TRBJ1-2	CASSYSGQGSGGYTF	TGCGCCAGCAGCTATTCGGGACAGGGGTCTGGGGGCTACACCTTC
-	TRBV12-5	-	TRBJ1-5	CASGLTDQPQHF	TGTGCTAGTGGTTTGACGGATCAGCCCCAGCATTTT
-	TRBV7-2	-	TRBJ2-1	CASSLAGVNNEQFF	TGTGCCAGCAGCTTAGCGGGAGTGAACAATGAGCAGTTCTTC
-	TRBV10-1	-	TRBJ2-2	CASSPAGADTGELFF	TGCGCCAGCAGTCCGGCAGGGGCCGACACCGGGGAGCTGTTTTTT
-	TRBV4-2	TRBD1	TRBJ1-2	CASSKGQIYGYTF	TGTGCCAGCAGCAAGGGACAGATCTATGGCTACACCTTC
few	TRBV7-9	-	TRBJ1-6	CASNHVGLGDSPLHF	TGTGCCAGCAACCACGTGGGACTTGGGGATTCACCCCTCCACTTT
-	TRBV5-1	TRBD2	TRBJ2-7	CASSQGTSGPAEQYF	TGCGCCAGCAGCCAAGGGACTAGCGGACCTGCCGAGCAGTACTTC
once	TRBV6-4	TRBD1	TRBJ1-2	CASSEGQSYGYTF	TGTGCCAGCAGTGAGGGACAGAGCTATGGCTACACCTTC
medium-sized	TRBV10-3	-	TRBJ2-3	CAIQAGTSTDTQYF	TGTGCCATACAAGCGGGGACAAGCACAGATACGCAGTATTTT
-	TRBV10-3	-	TRBJ2-3	CAISDPLGLDTQYF	TGTGCCATCAGTGATCCCCTAGGCCTAGATACGCAGTATTTT
-	TRBV4-1	-	TRBJ2-3	CASSLGADVYF	TGCGCCAGCAGCTTGGGGGCTGACGTGTATTTT
-	TRBV5-5	-	TRBJ2-5	CASSLPEGSETQYF	TGTGCCAGCAGCTTACCGGAGGGCTCAGAGACCCAGTACTTC
once	TRBV2	-	TRBJ2-5	CASTRETQYF	TGTGCCAGCACCAGGGAGACCCAGTACTTC
-	TRBV20-1	-	TRBJ2-7	CSATRREQYF	TGCAGTGCGACTAGACGCGAGCAGTACTTC
-	TRBV7-9	TRBD2	TRBJ2-3	CSSSDSGGSTDTQYF	TGTTCCAGCAGCGATAGCGGGGGGAGCACAGATACGCAGTATTTT
-	TRBV5-1	TRBD1	TRBJ2-2	CASSLHRTGNTGELFF	TGCGCCAGCAGCTTGCATAGGACAGGGAACACCGGGGAGCTGTTTTTT
-	TRBV5-1	TRBD1	TRBJ2-2	CASRDRVNTGELFF	TGCGCCAGCAGGGACAGGGTGAACACCGGGGAGCTGTTTTTT
-	TRBV5-6	TRBD2	TRBJ2-1	CASSLVFLAGGPGEQFF	TGTGCCAGCAGCTTGGTATTCCTAGCGGGAGGGCCGGGTGAGCAGTTCTTC
-	TRBV4-1	-	TRBJ1-5	CASSRGGGSGQPQHF	TGCGCCAGCAGTCGCGGGGGGGGCTCAGGTCAGCCCCAGCATTTT
few	TRBV5-1	-	TRBJ1-1	CASSLGRDEAFF	TGCGCCAGCAGCTTGGGCAGGGATGAAGCTTTCTTT
-	TRBV5-1	-	TRBJ2-1	CASTSGPGSDEQFF	TGCGCCAGCACCTCAGGTCCGGGGAGCGATGAGCAGTTCTTC
-	TRBV27	TRBD1	TRBJ2-7	CASRTWTGQQYF	TGTGCCAGCAGGACTTGGACAGGGCAGCAGTACTTC
once	TRBV9	-	TRBJ2-1	CASSVAGNYNEQFF	TGTGCCAGCAGCGTAGCGGGAAACTACAATGAGCAGTTCTTC
-	TRBV28	-	TRBJ1-4	CASRSGNEKLFF	TGTGCCAGCAGGTCCGGTAATGAAAAACTGTTTTTT
few	TRBV6-5	TRBD1	TRBJ1-2	CASSQGQNYGYTF	TGTGCCAGCAGCCAGGGACAGAACTATGGCTACACCTTC
-	TRBV27	-	TRBJ2-1	CASSPMSHNEQFF	TGTGCCAGCAGTCCCATGTCCCACAATGAGCAGTTCTTC
once	TRBV6-1	-	TRBJ2-1	CASSESAGYNEQFF	TGTGCCAGCAGTGAATCGGCAGGATACAATGAGCAGTTCTTC
-	TRBV27	TRBD1	TRBJ2-7	CASSKQGPAYEQYF	TGTGCCAGCAGTAAACAGGGGCCTGCCTACGAGCAGTACTTC
-	TRBV2	-	TRBJ1-6	CASRTGDLRDSPLHF	TGTGCCAGCAGGACGGGGGACTTACGGGATTCACCCCTCCACTTT
-	TRBV18	TRBD2	TRBJ2-1	CASSPDASSASGYNEQFF	TGTGCCAGCTCACCAGACGCTTCTTCGGCTAGCGGCTACAATGAGCAGTTCTTC
-	TRBV27	TRBD1	TRBJ1-3	CASSPPDRGQGNTIYF	TGTGCCAGCAGTCCCCCAGACAGGGGGCAGGGAAACACCATATATTTT
-	TRBV6-5	-	TRBJ1-1	CASSETYSNTEAFF	TGTGCCAGCAGTGAAACCTATTCGAACACTGAAGCTTTCTTT
-	TRBV28	-	TRBJ2-7	CASSSTGMTYEQYF	TGTGCCAGCAGTTCCACAGGGATGACCTACGAGCAGTACTTC
-	TRBV9	-	TRBJ1-2	CASSVGPGANYGYTF	TGTGCCAGCAGCGTGGGACCAGGGGCCAACTATGGCTACACCTTC
-	TRBV9	-	TRBJ2-1	CASSGRGPSYNEQFF	TGTGCCAGCAGCGGCAGAGGGCCCTCCTACAATGAGCAGTTCTTC
-	TRBV28	TRBD2	TRBJ2-2	CASIKSYGRADGELFF	TGTGCCAGCATTAAAAGTTACGGGAGGGCGGACGGGGAGCTGTTTTTT
-	TRBV2	-	TRBJ1-6	CASSVQGSSSNSPLHF	TGTGCCAGCAGTGTACAGGGATCTAGTAGTAATTCACCCCTCCACTTT
-	TRBV10-3	-	TRBJ1-1	CAISERDTSNTEAFF	TGTGCCATCAGTGAAAGGGACACCTCGAACACTGAAGCTTTCTTT